This TCR beta chain was sequenced for a study of CD8+CD57+ T cells in acquired aplastic anemia. Turning to the study itself: The study obtained an average of roughly 3 ug of DNA from sorted CD4+ and CD8+ cells.

Germline CDR1 SQVTM, CDR2 ANQGSEA. The CDR3 runs 15 residues. Trimming took off 4 bases at V and 6 bases at J, with 19 bases between the two ends. Researchers used genomic DNA as the template to profile TCR beta VDJ and CDR3. TCRdb analysed the reads with MiXCR anew, one entry per CDR3 protein. The repertoire holds about 40,000 distinct CDR3 sequences, with roughly 63% as singletons. By flow cytometry, patients selected for sequencing had shown an expansion of CD8+CD57+ cells. V is TRBV29-1 and J is TRBJ2-1; no clear D gene. The receptor was derived from a human donor with aplastic anemia. Specimen: sorted CD4+, CD8+, or CD8+CD57+ T cells (not recorded which) from PBMCs. The CDR3 loop reads CSVVRFASEANEQFF. The CDR3 DNA follows: TGCAGCGTTGTTCGGTTTGCCTCCGAGGCCAATGAGCAGTTCTTC.